The source of this T cell receptor beta chain is a study of cytomegalovirus exposure and HLA in healthy donors. The CDR3 loop spans 14 amino acids. V was cut by 6 bases and J by 7 bases, with 15 bases left in between. CDR1 is LNHDA and CDR2 is SQIVND in the germline V gene (reference sequence). The PCR employed 60 Vbeta primers together with 13 Jbeta primers. Generated by immunoSEQ multiplex PCR, the TCRdb table keeps only in-frame clones and is missing some. The table includes roughly 130,000 clones, around 80% detected once. V is TRBV19 and J is TRBJ1-4; no reliable D call. The sample consisted of PBMCs. The sequence derives from a man aged 18 to 35 in good health and CMV-seronegative. In DNA, the CDR3 is TGTGCCAGTAGAGCAAACCGGGAGGGTGAAAAACTGTTTTTT. This codes for CASRANREGEKLFF.